The 9 T cell receptor beta chains presented below share a single source sample, sequenced in a study of T cell changes during pregnancy in multiple sclerosis. Sequencing used immunoSEQ multiplex PCR; TCRdb keeps in-frame clones, though not all of them. The repertoire holds about 86,000 clones, with 85% to 95% as singletons. The input for sequencing was peripheral blood, taken in the first trimester of pregnancy. These receptors all stem from a female donor in good health, enrolled as a control in a pregnancy study.

The chain carries TRBV4-1 and TRBJ1-2; TRBD1 matches 7 bases. Germline-derived CDR1 and CDR2 are MGHRA and YSYEKL. The CDR3 sequence is 15 residues long. V shed 1 base and J 6 bases; nucleotides not matched to a gene: 8. The CDR3 coding sequence is TGCGCCAGCAGCCAAGTCTCGGCAGGGGGAGATGGCTACACCTTC. Translating gives CASSQVSAGGDGYTF.

The chain links TRBV25-1 to TRBJ1-5; the D gene is possibly TRBD1 (5 bases). The V end lost 4 bases, the J end lost 7 bases, and 17 bases lay between the germline ends. This CDR3 has 15 residues. Looked up from germline, CDR1 is MGHDK and CDR2 is SYGVNS. The CDR3 loop reads CASSGPGGFGQPQHF. CDR3 sequence (DNA): TGTGCCAGCAGTGGCCCCGGGGGGTTTGGGCAGCCCCAGCATTTT. The whole variable domain, remainder taken from reference TRBV25-1 and TRBJ1-5, is EADIYQTPRYLVIGTGKKITLECSQTMGHDKMYWYQQDPGMELHLIHYSYGVNSTEKGDLSSESTVSRIRTEHFPLTLESARPSHTSQYLCASSGPGGFGQPQHFGDGTRLSIL.

The CDR3 here is CATHTLRGYTF. DNA for the CDR3: TGTGCCACCCACACGCTCCGAGGCTACACCTTC. V and J are TRBV7-9 and TRBJ1-2, with unresolved D. The germline gives CDR1 SEHNR, CDR2 FQNEAQ (reference sequence). The V gene lost 10 bases and the J gene lost 8 bases, with 14 bases spanning the gap. The length of the CDR3 is 11 residues.

V is TRBV10-3 and J is TRBJ1-5; possible D gene TRBD1, 5 bases. Germline-derived CDR1 and CDR2 are ENHRY and SYGVKD. V dropped 3 bases and J dropped 2 bases, with 11 bases sitting between them. The CDR3 length is 15 residues. For the CDR3, the DNA is TGTGCCATCAGTGAAGGGCAGGGTGGCAATCAGCCCCAGCATTTT. Amino acid sequence: CAISEGQGGNQPQHF.

The genes are TRBV30 and TRBJ1-5; 11 bases are shared with TRBD1. The germline gives CDR1 GTSNPN, CDR2 SVGIG (reference sequence). The V and J ends lost 3 bases and 5 bases, in that order; junction bases with no gene match: 6. The CDR3 is 15 amino acids. CDR3: CAWSAGTGGDQPQHF. CDR3 sequence (DNA): TGTGCCTGGAGCGCCGGGACAGGGGGGGATCAGCCCCAGCATTTT.

The V gene is TRBV7-2, the J gene TRBJ1-2; maybe TRBD1 (5 bases). CDR1 and CDR2 from the germline V gene are SGHTA and FQGNSA. The CDR3 contains 15 residues. The V and J ends lost 5 bases and 6 bases respectively, with 19 bases between them. In DNA, the CDR3 is TGTGCCAGCAGCCGTCTCCAGGGAGGTTCGAATGGCTACACCTTC. This codes for CASSRLQGGSNGYTF.

The chain joins TRBV18 to TRBJ2-7, with a possible D match to TRBD1 (6 bases). Germline assignment: CDR1 KGHSH and CDR2 LQKENI. CDR3 length: 15 residues. Deletions cut 6 bases from V and 5 bases from J, with 20 bases between. CDR3 in DNA: TGTGCCAGCTCTCTCCTGCCCCCGGACAGCCACGAGCAGTACTTC. As protein: CASSLLPPDSHEQYF.

V gene TRBV4-3 combines with J gene TRBJ1-1, with a tentative D call TRBD1 (5 bases). V was trimmed by 0 bases and J by 1 base, leaving 12 bases between them. CDR1 LGHNA and CDR2 YSLEER come from the germline V gene. The CDR3 is 16 residues long. This CDR3 reads CASSQDRWGWNTEAFF. CDR3 DNA: TGCGCCAGCAGCCAAGATCGGTGGGGCTGGAACACTGAAGCTTTCTTT.

V gene TRBV7-2 combines with J gene TRBJ2-3; TRBD2 matches 10 bases. After removal of 2 bases from V and 4 bases from J, the junction contained 3 bases not matched to a gene. The CDR3 consists of 15 residues. The V gene's germline CDR1 is SGHTA and CDR2 FQGNSA. The CDR3 spells CASSLTAGGPDTQYF. The CDR3 nucleotides are TGTGCCAGCAGCTTAACAGCGGGGGGGCCAGATACGCAGTATTTT.